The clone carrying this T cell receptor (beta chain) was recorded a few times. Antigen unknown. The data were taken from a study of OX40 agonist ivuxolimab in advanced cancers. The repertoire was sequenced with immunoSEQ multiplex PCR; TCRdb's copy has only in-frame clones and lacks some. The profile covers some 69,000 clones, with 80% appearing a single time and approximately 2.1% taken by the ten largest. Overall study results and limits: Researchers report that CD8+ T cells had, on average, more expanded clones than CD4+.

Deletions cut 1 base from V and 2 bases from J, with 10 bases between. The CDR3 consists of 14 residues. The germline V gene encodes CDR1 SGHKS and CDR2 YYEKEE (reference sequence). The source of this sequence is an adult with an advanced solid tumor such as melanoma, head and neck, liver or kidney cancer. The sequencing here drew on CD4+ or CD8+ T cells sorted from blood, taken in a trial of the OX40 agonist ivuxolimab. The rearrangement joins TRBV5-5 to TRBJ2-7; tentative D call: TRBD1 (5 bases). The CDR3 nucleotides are TGTGCCAGCAGCTTGCAGGGTTGGACCTACGAGCAGTACTTC. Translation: CASSLQGWTYEQYF.